This is a list of T cell receptor beta chains from one sample in a study of OX40 agonist ivuxolimab in advanced cancers. Produced via immunoSEQ multiplex PCR; TCRdb's table is partial and in-frame only. The table lists almost 70,000 clones, 80% to 90% of them singletons. Sequenced material: CD4+ or CD8+ T cells sorted from blood, taken in a trial of the OX40 agonist ivuxolimab. Every receptor here comes from an adult with an advanced solid tumor such as melanoma, head and neck, liver or kidney cancer. Each CDR3 is given with its conserved first and last residue. Fields, in order: CDR3 protein, CDR3 DNA, clone size, V gene, D gene, J gene. The D gene is left open where the match is weak. Size values are once, few and many counts, or a class for expanded clones, and some rows have none.

cdr3_aa: CASRRDQETQYF; cdr3_nt: TGTGCCAGCAGGAGGGACCAAGAGACCCAGTACTTC; clone_size: -; v_call: TRBV2; d_call: -; j_call: TRBJ2-5
cdr3_aa: CASSLNNWDRDAEAFF; cdr3_nt: TGTGCCAGCAGTTTAAATAATTGGGACAGGGATGCTGAAGCTTTCTTT; clone_size: few; v_call: TRBV28; d_call: TRBD1; j_call: TRBJ1-1
cdr3_aa: CASSREATGNGNTIYF; cdr3_nt: TGCGCCAGCAGCCGAGAAGCGACGGGGAACGGAAACACCATATATTTT; clone_size: -; v_call: TRBV5-4; d_call: -; j_call: TRBJ1-3
cdr3_aa: CASSLANYEQYF; cdr3_nt: TGTGCCAGCAGCTTGGCTAATTACGAGCAGTACTTC; clone_size: -; v_call: TRBV5-5; d_call: -; j_call: TRBJ2-7
cdr3_aa: CASSLARLGLGTGELFF; cdr3_nt: TGTGCCAGCAGCTTGGCCCGGCTTGGGTTGGGCACCGGGGAGCTGTTTTTT; clone_size: -; v_call: TRBV5-4; d_call: -; j_call: TRBJ2-2
cdr3_aa: CASSSTGRIKTQYF; cdr3_nt: TGTGCCAGCAGCTCCACCGGGAGGATAAAGACCCAGTACTTC; clone_size: -; v_call: TRBV11-2; d_call: TRBD2; j_call: TRBJ2-5
cdr3_aa: CASSPSSGAYEQYF; cdr3_nt: TGTGCCAGCTCACCTAGTAGTGGGGCCTACGAGCAGTACTTC; clone_size: -; v_call: TRBV18; d_call: -; j_call: TRBJ2-7
cdr3_aa: CAISEQGAANYGYTF; cdr3_nt: TGTGCCATCAGTGAGCAGGGGGCCGCTAACTATGGCTACACCTTC; clone_size: -; v_call: TRBV10-3; d_call: TRBD1; j_call: TRBJ1-2
cdr3_aa: CASILRGGLNEQYF; cdr3_nt: TGTGCCAGCATTCTGAGGGGGGGCCTCAACGAGCAGTACTTC; clone_size: -; v_call: TRBV6-5; d_call: -; j_call: TRBJ2-7
cdr3_aa: CVRSLVSSGTNGELFF; cdr3_nt: TGTGTCAGAAGCTTAGTTTCTAGCGGGACGAACGGGGAGCTGTTTTTT; clone_size: -; v_call: TRBV7-5; d_call: -; j_call: TRBJ2-2
cdr3_aa: CASANQGGAGNTIYF; cdr3_nt: TGTGCCAGCGCTAACCAGGGGGGGGCTGGAAACACCATATATTTT; clone_size: few; v_call: TRBV2; d_call: TRBD1; j_call: TRBJ1-3
cdr3_aa: CASSLSAYGYTF; cdr3_nt: TGTGCCAGCAGTTTATCCGCATATGGCTACACCTTC; clone_size: -; v_call: TRBV28; d_call: -; j_call: TRBJ1-2
cdr3_aa: CASTLVQGGAYEQYF; cdr3_nt: TGTGCCAGCACACTGGTACAAGGTGGGGCCTACGAGCAGTACTTC; clone_size: -; v_call: TRBV6-5; d_call: -; j_call: TRBJ2-7
cdr3_aa: CASSRWGGGLGNEQFF; cdr3_nt: TGTGCCAGCAGTCGGTGGGGGGGAGGGCTTGGTAATGAGCAGTTCTTC; clone_size: -; v_call: TRBV2; d_call: TRBD2; j_call: TRBJ2-1
cdr3_aa: CASSQEGGIGAFF; cdr3_nt: TGCGCCAGCAGCCAAGAGGGGGGGATCGGGGCTTTCTTT; clone_size: -; v_call: TRBV4-3; d_call: -; j_call: TRBJ1-1
cdr3_aa: CASRGLAGSYNEQFF; cdr3_nt: TGTGCCAGCAGGGGACTAGCGGGTTCCTACAATGAGCAGTTCTTC; clone_size: -; v_call: TRBV25-1; d_call: TRBD2; j_call: TRBJ2-1
cdr3_aa: CASRALADTGELFF; cdr3_nt: TGCGCCAGCCGGGCGTTGGCAGATACCGGGGAGCTGTTTTTT; clone_size: -; v_call: TRBV5-1; d_call: -; j_call: TRBJ2-2
cdr3_aa: CASSKPMGQGFRPKNTGELFF; cdr3_nt: TGTGCCAGCTCAAAACCTATGGGACAGGGCTTCCGACCGAAGAACACCGGGGAGCTGTTTTTT; clone_size: -; v_call: TRBV18; d_call: TRBD1; j_call: TRBJ2-2